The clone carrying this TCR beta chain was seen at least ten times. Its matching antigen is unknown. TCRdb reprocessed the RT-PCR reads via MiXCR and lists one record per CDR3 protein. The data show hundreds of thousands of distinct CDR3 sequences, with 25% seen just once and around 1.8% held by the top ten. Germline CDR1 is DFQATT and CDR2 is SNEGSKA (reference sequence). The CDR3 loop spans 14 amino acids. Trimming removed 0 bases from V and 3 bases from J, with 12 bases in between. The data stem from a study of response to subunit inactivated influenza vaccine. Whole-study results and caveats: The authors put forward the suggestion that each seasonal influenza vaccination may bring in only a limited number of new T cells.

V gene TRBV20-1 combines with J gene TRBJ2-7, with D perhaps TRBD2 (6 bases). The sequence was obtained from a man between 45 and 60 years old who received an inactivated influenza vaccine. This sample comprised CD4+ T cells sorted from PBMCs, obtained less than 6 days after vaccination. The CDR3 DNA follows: TGCAGTGCTAGAGATCAAGGAGGGCACTACGAGCAGTACTTC. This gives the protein CSARDQGGHYEQYF.